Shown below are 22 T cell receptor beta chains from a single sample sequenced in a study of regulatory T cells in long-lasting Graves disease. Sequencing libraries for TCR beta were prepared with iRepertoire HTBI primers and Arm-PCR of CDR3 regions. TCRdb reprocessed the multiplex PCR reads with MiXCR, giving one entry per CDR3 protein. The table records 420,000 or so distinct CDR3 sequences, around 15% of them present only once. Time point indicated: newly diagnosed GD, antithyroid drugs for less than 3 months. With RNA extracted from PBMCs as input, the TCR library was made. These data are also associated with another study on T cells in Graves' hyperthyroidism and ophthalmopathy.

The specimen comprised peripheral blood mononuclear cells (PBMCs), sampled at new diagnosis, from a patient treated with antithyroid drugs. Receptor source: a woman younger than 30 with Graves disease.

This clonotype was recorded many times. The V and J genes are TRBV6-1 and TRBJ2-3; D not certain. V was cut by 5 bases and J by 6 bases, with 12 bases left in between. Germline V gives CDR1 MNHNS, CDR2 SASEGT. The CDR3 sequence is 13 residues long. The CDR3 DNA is TGTGCCAGCAGTCAAATTCGACGGGATACGCAGTATTTT. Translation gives CASSQIRRDTQYF.

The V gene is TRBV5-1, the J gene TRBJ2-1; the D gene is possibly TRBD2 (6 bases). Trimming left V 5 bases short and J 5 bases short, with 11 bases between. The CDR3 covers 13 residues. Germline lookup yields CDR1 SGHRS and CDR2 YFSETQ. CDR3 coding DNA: TGCGCCAGCAGACAGTGGGGGGACAATGAGCAGTTCTTC. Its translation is CASRQWGDNEQFF.

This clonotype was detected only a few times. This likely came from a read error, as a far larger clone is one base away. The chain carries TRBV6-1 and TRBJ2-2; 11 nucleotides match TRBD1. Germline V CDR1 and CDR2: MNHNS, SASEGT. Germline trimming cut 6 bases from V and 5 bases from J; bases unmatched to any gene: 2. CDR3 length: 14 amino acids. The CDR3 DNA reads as TGTGCCAGCAGCTGGGACAGGGGGACCGGGGAGCTGTTTTTT. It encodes CASSWDRGTGELFF.

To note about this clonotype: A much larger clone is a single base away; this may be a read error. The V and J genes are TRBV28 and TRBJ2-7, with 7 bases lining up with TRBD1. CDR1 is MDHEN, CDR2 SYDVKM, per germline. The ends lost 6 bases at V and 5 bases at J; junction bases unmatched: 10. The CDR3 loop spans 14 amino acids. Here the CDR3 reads CASRGQAQGHEQYF. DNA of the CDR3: TGTGCCAGCAGAGGACAGGCCCAAGGACACGAGCAGTACTTC. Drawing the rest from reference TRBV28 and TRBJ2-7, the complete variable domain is DVKVTQSSRYLVKRTGEKVFLECVQDMDHENMFWYRQDPGLGLRLIYFSYDVKMKEKGDIPEGYSVSREKKERFSLILESASTNQTSMYLCASRGQAQGHEQYFGPGTRLTVT.

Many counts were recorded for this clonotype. For the CDR3, the DNA is TGTGCCAGCAGACTAGCGGGAGTCGTGAATGAGCAGTTCTTC. Protein: CASRLAGVVNEQFF. The rearrangement links TRBV27 to TRBJ2-1; 11 bases fit TRBD2. The CDR3 totals 14 residues. Germline V gene data show CDR1 as MNHEY and CDR2 as SMNVEV (reference sequence). V shed 6 bases, J shed 7 bases, and the junction held 5 bases outside the gene matches.

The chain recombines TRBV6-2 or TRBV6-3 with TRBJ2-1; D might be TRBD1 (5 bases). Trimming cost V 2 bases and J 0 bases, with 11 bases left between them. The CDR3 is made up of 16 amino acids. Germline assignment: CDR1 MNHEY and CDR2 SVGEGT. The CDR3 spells CASSYQTDPSYNEQFF. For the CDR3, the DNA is TGTGCCAGCAGTTACCAGACAGACCCCTCCTACAATGAGCAGTTCTTC.

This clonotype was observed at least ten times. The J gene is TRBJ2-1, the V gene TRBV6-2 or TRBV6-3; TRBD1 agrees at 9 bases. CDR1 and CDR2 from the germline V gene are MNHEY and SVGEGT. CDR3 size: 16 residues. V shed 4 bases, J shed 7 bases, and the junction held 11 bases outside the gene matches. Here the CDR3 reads CASSSLGTGLENEQFF. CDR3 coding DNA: TGTGCCAGCAGTTCGCTAGGGACAGGGCTCGAAAATGAGCAGTTCTTC.

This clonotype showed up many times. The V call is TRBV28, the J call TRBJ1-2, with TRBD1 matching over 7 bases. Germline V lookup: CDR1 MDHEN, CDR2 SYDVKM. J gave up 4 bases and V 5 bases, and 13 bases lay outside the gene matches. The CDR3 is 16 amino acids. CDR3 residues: CASSPDWTGRSYGYTF. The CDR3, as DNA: TGTGCCAGCAGTCCCGACTGGACAGGACGATCCTATGGCTACACCTTC.

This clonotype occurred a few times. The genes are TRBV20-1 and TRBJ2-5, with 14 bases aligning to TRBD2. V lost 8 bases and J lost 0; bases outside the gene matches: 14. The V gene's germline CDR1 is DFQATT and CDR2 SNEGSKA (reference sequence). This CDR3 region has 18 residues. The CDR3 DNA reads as TGCAGTACTCGCGATGGGACTAGCGGGAGAGGGGACCAAGAGACCCAGTACTTC. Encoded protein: CSTRDGTSGRGDQETQYF.

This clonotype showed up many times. The CDR3 spells CSASGGGTPTYEQYF. The CDR3 nucleotides are TGCAGTGCTAGCGGCGGCGGGACGCCTACCTACGAGCAGTACTTC. The rearrangement uses TRBV20-1 and TRBJ2-3, with TRBD2 as a possible D gene (6 bases). The DNA end favors TRBJ2-7, so the J call may be wrong. This CDR3 contains 15 residues. Germline assignment: CDR1 DFQATT and CDR2 SNEGSKA (reference sequence).

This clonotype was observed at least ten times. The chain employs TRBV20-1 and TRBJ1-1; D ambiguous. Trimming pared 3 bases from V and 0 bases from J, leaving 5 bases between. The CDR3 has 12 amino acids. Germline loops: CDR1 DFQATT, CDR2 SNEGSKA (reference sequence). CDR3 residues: CSASEVNTEAFF. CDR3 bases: TGCAGTGCTAGTGAAGTGAACACTGAAGCTTTCTTT.

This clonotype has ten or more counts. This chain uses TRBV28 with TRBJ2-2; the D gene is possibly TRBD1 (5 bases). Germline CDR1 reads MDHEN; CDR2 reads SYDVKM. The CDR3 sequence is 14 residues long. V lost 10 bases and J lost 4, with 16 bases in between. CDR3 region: CATHPARVTGELFF. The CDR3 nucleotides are TGTGCCACCCATCCGGCCAGGGTCACCGGGGAGCTGTTTTTT.

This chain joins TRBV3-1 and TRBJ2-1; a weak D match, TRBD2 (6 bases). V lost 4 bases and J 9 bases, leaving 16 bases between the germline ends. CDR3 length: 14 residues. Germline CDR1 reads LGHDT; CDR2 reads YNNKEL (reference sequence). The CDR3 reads CASSRRWRDGEQFF. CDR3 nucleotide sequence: TGTGCCAGCAGCCGAAGGTGGCGGGATGGTGAGCAGTTCTTC.

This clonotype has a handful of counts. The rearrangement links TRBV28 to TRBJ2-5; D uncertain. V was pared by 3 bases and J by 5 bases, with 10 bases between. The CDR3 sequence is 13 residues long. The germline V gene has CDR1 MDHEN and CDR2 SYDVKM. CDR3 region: CASSFAGRETQYF. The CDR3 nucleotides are TGTGCCAGCAGTTTTGCTGGGCGGGAGACCCAGTACTTC.

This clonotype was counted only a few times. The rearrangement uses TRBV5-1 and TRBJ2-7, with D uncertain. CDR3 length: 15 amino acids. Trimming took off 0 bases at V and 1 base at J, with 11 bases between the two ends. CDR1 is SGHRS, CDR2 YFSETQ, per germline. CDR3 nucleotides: TGCGCCAGCAGCTTGGGAGGAACTACGTCCTACGAGCAGTACTTC. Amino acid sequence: CASSLGGTTSYEQYF.

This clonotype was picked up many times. The CDR3 loop reads CASTIKGTNQPQHF. In DNA, the CDR3 is TGTGCCAGCACCATTAAAGGGACTAATCAGCCCCAGCATTTT. J is TRBJ1-5 and V is TRBV6-1, with D possibly being TRBD1 (5 bases). The CDR3 runs 14 residues. Germline loops: CDR1 MNHNS, CDR2 SASEGT. V lost 7 bases to trimming and J lost 4 bases, with 14 bases between them.

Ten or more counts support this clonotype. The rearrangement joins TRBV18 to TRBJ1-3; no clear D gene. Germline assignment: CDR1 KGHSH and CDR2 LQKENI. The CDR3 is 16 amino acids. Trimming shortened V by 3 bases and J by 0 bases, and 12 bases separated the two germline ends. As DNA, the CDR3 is TGTGCCAGCTCACCCACTGACTTACACTCTGGAAACACCATATATTTT. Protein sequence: CASSPTDLHSGNTIYF. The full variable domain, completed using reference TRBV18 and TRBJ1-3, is NAGVMQNPRHLVRRRGQEARLRCSPMKGHSHVYWYRQLPEEGLKFMVYLQKENIIDESGMPKERFSAEFPKEGPSILRIQQVVRGDSAAYFCASSPTDLHSGNTIYFGEGSWLTVV.

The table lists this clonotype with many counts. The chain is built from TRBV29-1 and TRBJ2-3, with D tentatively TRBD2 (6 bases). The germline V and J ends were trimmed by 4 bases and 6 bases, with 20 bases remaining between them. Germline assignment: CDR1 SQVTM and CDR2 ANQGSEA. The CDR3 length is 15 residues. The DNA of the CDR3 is TGCAGCGTTGGATTTACCGTGGGAGGAAGTGATACGCAGTATTTT. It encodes CSVGFTVGGSDTQYF.

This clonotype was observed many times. The CDR3: CASSFVSGRVTDTQYF. The CDR3, as DNA: TGTGCCAGCAGCTTTGTGAGCGGGAGAGTCACAGATACGCAGTATTTT. The gene calls are TRBV7-9 and TRBJ2-3; 8 bases align to TRBD2. Looked up from germline, CDR1 is SEHNR and CDR2 is FQNEAQ (reference sequence). The CDR3 is 16 residues long. J lost 2 bases, V lost 3 bases, and 7 bases had no gene match.

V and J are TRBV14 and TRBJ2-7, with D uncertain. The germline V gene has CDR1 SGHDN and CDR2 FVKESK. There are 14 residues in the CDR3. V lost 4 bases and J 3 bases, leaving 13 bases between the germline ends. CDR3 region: CASSPGSPVYEQYF. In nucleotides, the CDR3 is TGTGCCAGCAGCCCAGGAAGCCCCGTCTACGAGCAGTACTTC.

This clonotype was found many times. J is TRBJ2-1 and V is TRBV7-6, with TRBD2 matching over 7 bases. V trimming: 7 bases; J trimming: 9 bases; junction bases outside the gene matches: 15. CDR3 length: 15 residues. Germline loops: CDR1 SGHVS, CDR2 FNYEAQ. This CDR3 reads CASTARMGEGAEQFF. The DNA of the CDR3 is TGTGCCAGCACCGCCCGTATGGGGGAGGGAGCTGAGCAGTTCTTC.

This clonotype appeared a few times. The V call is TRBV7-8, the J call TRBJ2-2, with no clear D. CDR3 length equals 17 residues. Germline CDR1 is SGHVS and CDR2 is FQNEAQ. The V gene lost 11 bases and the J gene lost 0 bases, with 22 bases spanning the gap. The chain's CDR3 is CASLGAYLLANTGELFF. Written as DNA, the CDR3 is TGTGCCTCCCTTGGAGCGTATCTTCTAGCGAACACCGGGGAGCTGTTTTTT.